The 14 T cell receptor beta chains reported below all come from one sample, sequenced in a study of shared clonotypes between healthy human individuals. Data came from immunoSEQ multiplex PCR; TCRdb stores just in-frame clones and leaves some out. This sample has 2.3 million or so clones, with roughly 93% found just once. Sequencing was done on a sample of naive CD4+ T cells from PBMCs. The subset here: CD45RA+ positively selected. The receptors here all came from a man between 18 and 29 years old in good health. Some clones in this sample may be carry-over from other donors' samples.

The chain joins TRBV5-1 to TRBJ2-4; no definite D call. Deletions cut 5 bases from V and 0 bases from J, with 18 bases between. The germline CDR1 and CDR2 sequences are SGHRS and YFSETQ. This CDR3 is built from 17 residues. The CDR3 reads CASRSGLLELAKNIQYF. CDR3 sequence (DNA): TGCGCCAGCAGGTCGGGTCTTTTGGAACTAGCCAAAAACATTCAGTACTTC.

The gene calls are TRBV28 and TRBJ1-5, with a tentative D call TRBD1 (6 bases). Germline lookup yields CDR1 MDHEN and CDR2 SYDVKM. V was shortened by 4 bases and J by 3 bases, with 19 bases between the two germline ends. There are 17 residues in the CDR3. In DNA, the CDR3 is TGTGCCAGCAGTTCCGACCAGGGGTTTCGACACAATCAGCCCCAGCATTTT. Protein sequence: CASSSDQGFRHNQPQHF. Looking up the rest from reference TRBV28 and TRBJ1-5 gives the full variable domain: DVKVTQSSRYLVKRTGEKVFLECVQDMDHENMFWYRQDPGLGLRLIYFSYDVKMKEKGDIPEGYSVSREKKERFSLILESASTNQTSMYLCASSSDQGFRHNQPQHFGDGTRLSIL.

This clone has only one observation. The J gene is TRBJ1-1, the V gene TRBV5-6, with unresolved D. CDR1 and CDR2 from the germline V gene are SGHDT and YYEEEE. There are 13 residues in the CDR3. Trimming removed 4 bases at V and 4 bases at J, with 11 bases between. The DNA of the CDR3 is TGTGCCAGCAGCCGGAGAAGGACCACTGAAGCTTTCTTT. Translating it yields CASSRRRTTEAFF.

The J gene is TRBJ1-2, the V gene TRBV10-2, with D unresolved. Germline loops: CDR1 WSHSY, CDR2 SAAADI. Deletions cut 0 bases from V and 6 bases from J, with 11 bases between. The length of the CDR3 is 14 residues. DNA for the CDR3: TGCGCCAGCAGTGAGTCGTTAGGCTTTCATGGCTACACCTTC. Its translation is CASSESLGFHGYTF.

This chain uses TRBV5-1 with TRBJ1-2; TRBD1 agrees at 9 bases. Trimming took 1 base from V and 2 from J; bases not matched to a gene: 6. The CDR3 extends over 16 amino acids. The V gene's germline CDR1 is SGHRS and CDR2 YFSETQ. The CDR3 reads CASSLPGQGPNYGYTF. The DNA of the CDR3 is TGCGCCAGCAGCTTGCCGGGACAGGGACCAAACTATGGCTACACCTTC.

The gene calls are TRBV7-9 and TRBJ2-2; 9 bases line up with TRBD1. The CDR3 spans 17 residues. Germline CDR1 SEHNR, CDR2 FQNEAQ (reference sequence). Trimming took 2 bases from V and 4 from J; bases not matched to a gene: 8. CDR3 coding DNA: TGTGCCAGCAGCTTACATCCCACAGGGGGCGTCACCGGGGAGCTGTTTTTT. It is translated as CASSLHPTGGVTGELFF.

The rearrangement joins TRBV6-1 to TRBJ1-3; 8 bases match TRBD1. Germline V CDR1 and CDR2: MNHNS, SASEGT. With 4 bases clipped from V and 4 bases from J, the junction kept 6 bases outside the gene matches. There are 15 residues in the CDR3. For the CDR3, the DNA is TGTGCCAGCAGTGGGAGGACAGGGTGGGGAAACACCATATATTTT. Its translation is CASSGRTGWGNTIYF.

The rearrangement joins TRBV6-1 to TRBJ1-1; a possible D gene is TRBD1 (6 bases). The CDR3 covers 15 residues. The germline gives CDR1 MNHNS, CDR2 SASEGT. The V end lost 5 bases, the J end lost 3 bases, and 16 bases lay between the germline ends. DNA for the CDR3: TGTGCCAGCAGTCTGCAGGGGTGGGGGGACACTGAAGCTTTCTTT. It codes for CASSLQGWGDTEAFF.

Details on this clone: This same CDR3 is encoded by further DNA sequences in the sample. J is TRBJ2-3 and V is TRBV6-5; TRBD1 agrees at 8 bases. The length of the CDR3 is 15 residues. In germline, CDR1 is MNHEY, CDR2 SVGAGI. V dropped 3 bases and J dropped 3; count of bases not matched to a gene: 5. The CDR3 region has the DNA TGTGCCAGCAGTTATGGCCAGGGGGCGACAGATACGCAGTATTTT. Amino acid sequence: CASSYGQGATDTQYF.

CDR3 protein: CASSPSGSNTGELFF. Written as DNA, the CDR3 is TGTGCCAGCAGCCCTTCGGGATCTAACACCGGGGAGCTGTTTTTT. V gene TRBV4-2 combines with J gene TRBJ2-2, with D possibly TRBD2 on 5 matching bases. Per the germline V gene, CDR1 is LGHNA and CDR2 is YNFKEQ. The CDR3 is 15 residues long. Trimming removed 4 bases at V and 2 bases at J, with 11 bases between.

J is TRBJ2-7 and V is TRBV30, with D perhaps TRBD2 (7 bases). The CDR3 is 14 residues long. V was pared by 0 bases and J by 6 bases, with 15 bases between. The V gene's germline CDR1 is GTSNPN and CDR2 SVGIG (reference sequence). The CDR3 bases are TGTGCCTGGAGTGTAGGGGGGGGATGGTCCGAGCAGTACTTC. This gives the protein CAWSVGGGWSEQYF.

The CDR3 sequence is CASSQLPDQTNEKLFF. CDR3 coding DNA: TGTGCCAGCAGCCAACTTCCGGACCAGACGAATGAAAAACTGTTTTTT. The chain is built from TRBV14 and TRBJ1-4; no clear D. Germline values: CDR1 SGHDN, CDR2 FVKESK. There are 16 residues in the CDR3. The germline V and J ends were trimmed by 2 bases and 5 bases, with 15 bases remaining between them.

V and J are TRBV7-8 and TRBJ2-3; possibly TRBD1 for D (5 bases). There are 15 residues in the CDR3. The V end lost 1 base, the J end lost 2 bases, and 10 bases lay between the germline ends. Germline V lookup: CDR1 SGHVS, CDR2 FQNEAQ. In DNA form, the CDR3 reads TGTGCCAGCAGCTTAGGGGGCGCACACACAGATACGCAGTATTTT. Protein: CASSLGGAHTDTQYF.

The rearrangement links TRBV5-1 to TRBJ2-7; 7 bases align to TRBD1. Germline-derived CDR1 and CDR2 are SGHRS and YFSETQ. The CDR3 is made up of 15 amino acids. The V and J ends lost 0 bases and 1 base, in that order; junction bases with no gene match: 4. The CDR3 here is CASSLDRGWSYEQYF. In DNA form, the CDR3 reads TGCGCCAGCAGCTTGGACAGGGGTTGGTCCTACGAGCAGTACTTC.